This TCR beta chain emerged from a study of vaccination and CD4 T cells after COVID-19. With the Oncomine TCR Beta short-read assay, DNA from cultured CD4+ T cells was sequenced. TCRdb reprocessed the PCR reads with MiXCR, giving one entry per CDR3 protein. Among approximately 14,000 distinct CDR3 sequences, 50% to 60% were seen once, and the ten largest hold roughly 5%. About this clonotype: The antigen remains undetermined.

The germline V gene has CDR1 SGHTA and CDR2 FQGNSA. This CDR3 spans 14 amino acids. Germline trimming cut 4 bases from V and 6 bases from J; bases unmatched to any gene: 6. The treatment is: roughly 10-day PBMC culture with coronavirus spike peptide pools or control peptides (ViraFEST assay). The sequenced sample was CD4+ T cells from blood, cultured in vitro, obtained before SARS-CoV-2 vaccination. The chain combines TRBV7-2 with TRBJ1-2; 9 bases are a match to TRBD1. The clonotype was recovered from a human donor who had recovered from COVID-19. CDR3 nucleotides: TGTGCCAGCAGCTCACAGGGGGCGCTACATGGCTACACCTTC. This gives the protein CASSSQGALHGYTF.